One T cell receptor (beta chain) is described in this entry. TCRdb keeps only in-frame clones here, not all; method: immunoSEQ multiplex PCR. The sample lists some 64,000 clones; around 88% were seen once. This sample stems from a study of technical replicates of blood from a handful of donors. Per germline, CDR1 ENHRY and CDR2 SYGVKD. Trimming shortened V by 8 bases and J by 2 bases, and 11 bases separated the two germline ends. The CDR3 length is 13 residues. This clonotype was sampled from a human donor in good health. Some clones in this sample may be carry-over from other donors' samples. The chain recombines TRBV10-3 with TRBJ2-3; D is undetermined. Material for sequencing was PBMCs. The CDR3: CAILVPYTDTQYF. The CDR3 region has the DNA TGTGCCATCCTAGTCCCCTACACAGATACGCAGTATTTT.